These 3 T cell receptor beta chains originate from one sample sequenced in a study of blood T cell repertoires in COVID-19. Libraries were prepared by immunoSEQ multiplex PCR; TCRdb keeps only in-frame clonotypes and omits some of them. The sample records about 240,000 clones, about 80% being singletons. Sequencing was performed on peripheral blood. These receptors originate from an elderly woman with acute or convalescent COVID-19.

The J gene is TRBJ1-3, the V gene TRBV10-3; D is perhaps TRBD1 (5 bases). CDR3 length: 13 residues. CDR1 and CDR2 from the germline V gene are ENHRY and SYGVKD. Trimming stripped 10 bases from V and 0 bases from J, with 10 bases between. The CDR3 nucleotides read TGTGCCACTACAGGAATCTCTGGAAACACCATATATTTT. This gives the protein CATTGISGNTIYF.

The V gene is TRBV2, the J gene TRBJ1-1, with TRBD1 identical over 7 bases. This CDR3 spans 14 amino acids. Germline V gene sequence: CDR1 SNHLY, CDR2 FYNNEI. J lost 2 bases, V lost 7 bases, and 7 bases had no gene match. CDR3 DNA: TGTGCCAGCAACAGGGGCACGGGTAACACTGAAGCTTTCTTT. It yields the protein CASNRGTGNTEAFF.

The table lists this clone with a count of one. The chain uses TRBV5-1 and TRBJ1-6; 7 bases agree with TRBD1. The CDR3 contains 16 residues. Germline CDR1 is SGHRS and CDR2 is YFSETQ. Losses at the gene ends were 4 bases for V and 8 bases for J; bases not matched to a gene: 12. The CDR3 is CASSRTGPDADSPLHF. Written as DNA, the CDR3 is TGCGCCAGCAGCAGGACAGGCCCGGACGCGGATTCACCCCTCCACTTT.